This T cell receptor (beta chain) stems from a study of molecular identifiers for immune sequencing clone quantification. Study-wide context: In replicates, RNA taken from about 19,000 or 110,000 naive CD8 cells was divided five ways, and four portions underwent sequencing.

Overall study findings and caveats: Clones that had above 20 RNA copies took up over 98% of effector molecules but under 1% in naive cells.

The germline V gene encodes CDR1 MNHEY and CDR2 SVGEGT. Trimming cost V 7 bases and J 5 bases; bases outside gene matches: 13. The CDR3 has 15 residues. This clonotype occurred a few times. Antigen specificity is unknown. TCRdb re-called the PCR reads with MiXCR, one entry per CDR3 protein. The repertoire has about 500,000 distinct CDR3 sequences, approximately 25% of them found once; the top ten carry under 0.85%. Source material: naive CD8+ T cells from blood, with Jurkat cell RNA spiked in. Subset of the sample: FACS-sorted CD8+CD4-CCR7+CD45RA+ naive T cells. V usage is TRBV6-2 or TRBV6-3 and J usage is TRBJ1-2; 7 positions agree with TRBD1. This TCR was sampled from a human donor in good health. Some libraries in this study had Jurkat cell RNA spiked in. The CDR3: CASTLQRDSDYGYTF. In nucleotides, the CDR3 is TGTGCCAGCACTCTCCAGCGGGACAGCGATTATGGCTACACCTTC.